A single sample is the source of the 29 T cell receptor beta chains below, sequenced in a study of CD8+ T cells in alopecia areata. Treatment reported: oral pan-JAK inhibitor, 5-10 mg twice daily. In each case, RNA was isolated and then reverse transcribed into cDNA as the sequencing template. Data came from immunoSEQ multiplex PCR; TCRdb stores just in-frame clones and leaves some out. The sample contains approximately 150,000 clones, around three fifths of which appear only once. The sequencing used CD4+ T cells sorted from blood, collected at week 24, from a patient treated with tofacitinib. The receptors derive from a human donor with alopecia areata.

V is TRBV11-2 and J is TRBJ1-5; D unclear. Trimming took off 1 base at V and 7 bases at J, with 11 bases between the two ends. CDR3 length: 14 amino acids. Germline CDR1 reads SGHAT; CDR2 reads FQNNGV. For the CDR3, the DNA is TGTGCCAGCAGCTTAGGGTTGACCAACCAGCCCCAGCATTTT. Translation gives CASSLGLTNQPQHF.

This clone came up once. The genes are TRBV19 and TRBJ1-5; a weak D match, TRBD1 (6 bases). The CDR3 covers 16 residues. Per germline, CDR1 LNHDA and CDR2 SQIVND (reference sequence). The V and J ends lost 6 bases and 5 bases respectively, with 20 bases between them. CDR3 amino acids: CASRLQQQGRYQPQHF. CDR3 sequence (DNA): TGTGCCAGTAGATTACAACAACAGGGCCGCTATCAGCCCCAGCATTTT.

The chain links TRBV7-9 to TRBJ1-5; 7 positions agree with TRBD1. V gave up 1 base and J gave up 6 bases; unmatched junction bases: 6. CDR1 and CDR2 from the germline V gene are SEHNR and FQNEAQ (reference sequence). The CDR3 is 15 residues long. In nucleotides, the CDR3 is TGTGCCAGCAGCTTAGAAGGGGGCGGAGGTCAGCCCCAGCATTTT. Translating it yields CASSLEGGGGQPQHF.

Here the CDR3 reads CAISDRDGLMNTEAFF. The CDR3 DNA sequence: TGTGCCATCAGTGATAGGGACGGCCTCATGAACACTGAAGCTTTCTTT. The chain joins TRBV10-3 to TRBJ1-1; D may be TRBD1 (5 bases). This CDR3 is 16 amino acids long. Between the trimmed V and J ends, which lost 3 bases and 0 bases, there was a span of 14 bases. The germline gives CDR1 ENHRY, CDR2 SYGVKD.

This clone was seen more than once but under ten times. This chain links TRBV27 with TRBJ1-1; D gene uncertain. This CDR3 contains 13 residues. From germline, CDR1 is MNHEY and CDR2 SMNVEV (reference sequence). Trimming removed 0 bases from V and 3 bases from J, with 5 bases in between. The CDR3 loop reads CASSLSWDTEAFF. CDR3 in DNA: TGTGCCAGCAGTTTATCGTGGGACACTGAAGCTTTCTTT.

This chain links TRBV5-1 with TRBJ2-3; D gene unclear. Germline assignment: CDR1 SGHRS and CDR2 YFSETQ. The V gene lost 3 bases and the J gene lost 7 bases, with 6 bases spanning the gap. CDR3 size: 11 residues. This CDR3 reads CASSWRNTQYF. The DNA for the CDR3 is TGCGCCAGCAGCTGGCGGAATACGCAGTATTTT.

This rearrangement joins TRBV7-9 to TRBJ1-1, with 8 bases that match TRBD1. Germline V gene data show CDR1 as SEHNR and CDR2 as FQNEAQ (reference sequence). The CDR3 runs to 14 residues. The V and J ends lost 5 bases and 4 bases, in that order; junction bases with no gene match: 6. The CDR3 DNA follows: TGTGCCAGCAGCGTGCGACAGGGGACCACTGAAGCTTTCTTT. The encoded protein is CASSVRQGTTEAFF.

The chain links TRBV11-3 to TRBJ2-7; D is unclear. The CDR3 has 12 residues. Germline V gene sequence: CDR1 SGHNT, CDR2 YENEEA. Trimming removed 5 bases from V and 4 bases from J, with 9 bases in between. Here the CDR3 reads CASSRDGYEQYF. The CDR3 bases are TGTGCCAGCAGCCGTGACGGATACGAGCAGTACTTC.

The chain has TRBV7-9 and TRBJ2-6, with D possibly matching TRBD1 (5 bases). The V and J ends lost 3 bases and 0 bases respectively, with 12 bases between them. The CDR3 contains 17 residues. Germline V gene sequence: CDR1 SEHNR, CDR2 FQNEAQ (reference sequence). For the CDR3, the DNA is TGTGCCAGCAGCTTCAGGCCGGACATCTCTGGGGCCAACGTCCTGACTTTC. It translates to CASSFRPDISGANVLTF.

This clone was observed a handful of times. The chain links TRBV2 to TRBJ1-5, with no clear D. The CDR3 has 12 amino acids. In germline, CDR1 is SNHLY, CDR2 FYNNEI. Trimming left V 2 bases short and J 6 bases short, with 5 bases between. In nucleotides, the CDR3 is TGTGCCAGCAGTGAAAGTGGTCAGCCCCAGCATTTT. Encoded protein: CASSESGQPQHF.

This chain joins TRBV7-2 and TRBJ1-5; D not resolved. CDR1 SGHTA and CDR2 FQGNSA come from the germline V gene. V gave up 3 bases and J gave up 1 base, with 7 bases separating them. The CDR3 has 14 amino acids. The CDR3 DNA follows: TGTGCCAGCAGCTTGATTACGAGCAATCAGCCCCAGCATTTT. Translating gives CASSLITSNQPQHF.

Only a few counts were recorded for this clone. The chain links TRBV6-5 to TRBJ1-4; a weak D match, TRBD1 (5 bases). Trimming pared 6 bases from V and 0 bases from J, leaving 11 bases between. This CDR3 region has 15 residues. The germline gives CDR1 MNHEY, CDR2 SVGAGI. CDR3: CASRSGSATNEKLFF. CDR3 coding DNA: TGTGCCAGCAGGTCAGGGAGTGCAACTAATGAAAAACTGTTTTTT.

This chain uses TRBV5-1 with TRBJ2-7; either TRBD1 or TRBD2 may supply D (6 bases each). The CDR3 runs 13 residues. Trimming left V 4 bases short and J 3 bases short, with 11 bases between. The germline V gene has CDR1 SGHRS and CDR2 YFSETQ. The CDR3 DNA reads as TGCGCCAGCAGCGCGGGACAAGTCTACGAGCAGTACTTC. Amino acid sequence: CASSAGQVYEQYF.

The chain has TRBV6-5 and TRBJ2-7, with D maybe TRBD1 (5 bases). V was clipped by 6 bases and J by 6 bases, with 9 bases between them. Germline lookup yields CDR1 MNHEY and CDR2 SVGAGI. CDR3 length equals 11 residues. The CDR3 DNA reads TGTGCCAGCAGCCTAGGGGCCGAGCAGTACTTC. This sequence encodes CASSLGAEQYF.

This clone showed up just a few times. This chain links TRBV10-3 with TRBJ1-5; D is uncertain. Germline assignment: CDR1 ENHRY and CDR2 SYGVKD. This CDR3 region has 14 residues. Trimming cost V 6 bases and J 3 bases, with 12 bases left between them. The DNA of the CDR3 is TGTGCCATCAGCGAGGACGGGGTCAATCAGCCCCAGCATTTT. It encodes CAISEDGVNQPQHF.

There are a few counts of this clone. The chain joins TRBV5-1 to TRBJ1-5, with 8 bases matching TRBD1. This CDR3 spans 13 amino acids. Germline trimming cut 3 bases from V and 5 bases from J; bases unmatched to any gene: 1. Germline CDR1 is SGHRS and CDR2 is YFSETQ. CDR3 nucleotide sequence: TGCGCCAGCAGCTCGGACAGGGATCAGCCCCAGCATTTT. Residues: CASSSDRDQPQHF.

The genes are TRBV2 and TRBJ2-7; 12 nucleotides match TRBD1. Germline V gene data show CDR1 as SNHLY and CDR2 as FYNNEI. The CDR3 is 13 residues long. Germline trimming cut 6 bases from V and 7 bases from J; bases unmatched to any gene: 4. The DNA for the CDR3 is TGTGCCAGCAGGGGACAGGGGGCGGGGGAGCAGTACTTC. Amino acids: CASRGQGAGEQYF.

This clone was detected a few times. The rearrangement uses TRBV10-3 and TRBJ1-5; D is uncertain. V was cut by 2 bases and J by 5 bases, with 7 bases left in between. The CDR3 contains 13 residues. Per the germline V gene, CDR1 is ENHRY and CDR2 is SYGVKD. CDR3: CAISEVWDQPQHF. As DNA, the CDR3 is TGTGCCATCAGTGAGGTCTGGGATCAGCCCCAGCATTTT.

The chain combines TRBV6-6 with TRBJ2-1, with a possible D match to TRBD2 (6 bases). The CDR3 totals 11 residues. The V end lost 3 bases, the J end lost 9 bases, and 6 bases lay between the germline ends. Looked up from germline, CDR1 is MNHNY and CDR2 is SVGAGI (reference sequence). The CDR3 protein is CASSYSGEQFF. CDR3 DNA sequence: TGTGCCAGCAGTTATAGCGGTGAGCAGTTCTTC.

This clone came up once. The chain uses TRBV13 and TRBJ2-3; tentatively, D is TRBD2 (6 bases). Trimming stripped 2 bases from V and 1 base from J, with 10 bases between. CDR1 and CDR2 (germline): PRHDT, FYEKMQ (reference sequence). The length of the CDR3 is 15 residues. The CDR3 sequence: CASSLWGGGTDTQYF. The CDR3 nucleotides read TGTGCCAGCAGCTTATGGGGAGGCGGCACAGATACGCAGTATTTT.

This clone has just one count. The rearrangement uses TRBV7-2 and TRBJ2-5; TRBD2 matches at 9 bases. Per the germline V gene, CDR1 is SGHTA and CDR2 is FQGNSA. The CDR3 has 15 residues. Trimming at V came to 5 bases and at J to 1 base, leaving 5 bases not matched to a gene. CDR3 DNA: TGTGCCAGCAGCCTCTGGCGGGGGGGCCAAGAGACCCAGTACTTC. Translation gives CASSLWRGGQETQYF.

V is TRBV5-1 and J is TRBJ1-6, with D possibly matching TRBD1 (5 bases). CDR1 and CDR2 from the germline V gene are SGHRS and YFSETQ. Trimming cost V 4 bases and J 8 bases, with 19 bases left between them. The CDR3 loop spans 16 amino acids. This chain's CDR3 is CASSRTLQDADSPLHF. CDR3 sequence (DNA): TGCGCCAGCAGCCGGACCCTACAGGACGCGGATTCACCCCTCCACTTT.

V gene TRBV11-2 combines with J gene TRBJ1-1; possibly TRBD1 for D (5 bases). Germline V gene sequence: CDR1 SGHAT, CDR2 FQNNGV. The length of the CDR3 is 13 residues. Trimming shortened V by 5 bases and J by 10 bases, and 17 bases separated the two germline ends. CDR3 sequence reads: CASSQRVGTGAFF. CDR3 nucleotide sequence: TGTGCCAGCAGCCAACGGGTCGGGACGGGAGCTTTCTTT.

DNA of the CDR3: TGTGCCAGCAGCCCACTTGGGACAGGGTCAAGGTATGGCTACACCTTC. Translated: CASSPLGTGSRYGYTF. The chain carries TRBV4-2 and TRBJ1-2; 9 nucleotides agree with TRBD1. Per germline, CDR1 LGHNA and CDR2 YNFKEQ. J was trimmed by 5 bases and V by 4 bases; bases with no gene match: 11. The CDR3 is made up of 16 amino acids.

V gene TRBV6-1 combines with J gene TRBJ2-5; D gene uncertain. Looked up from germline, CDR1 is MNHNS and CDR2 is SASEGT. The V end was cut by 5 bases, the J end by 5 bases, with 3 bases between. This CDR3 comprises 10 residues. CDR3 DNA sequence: TGTGCCAGCAGTAAGGAGACCCAGTACTTC. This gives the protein CASSKETQYF.

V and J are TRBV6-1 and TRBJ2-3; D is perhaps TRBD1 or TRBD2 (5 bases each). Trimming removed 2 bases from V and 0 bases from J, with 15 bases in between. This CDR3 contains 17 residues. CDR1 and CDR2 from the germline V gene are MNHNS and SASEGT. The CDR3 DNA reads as TGTGCCAGCAGTGAAAGGGGCCGAGGGTGGAGCACAGATACGCAGTATTTT. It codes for CASSERGRGWSTDTQYF.

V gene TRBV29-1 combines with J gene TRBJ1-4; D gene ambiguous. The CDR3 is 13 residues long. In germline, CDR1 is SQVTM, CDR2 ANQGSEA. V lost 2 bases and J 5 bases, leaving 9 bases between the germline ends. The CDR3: CSVELVGNEKLFF. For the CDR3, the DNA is TGCAGCGTTGAACTGGTGGGGAATGAAAAACTGTTTTTT.

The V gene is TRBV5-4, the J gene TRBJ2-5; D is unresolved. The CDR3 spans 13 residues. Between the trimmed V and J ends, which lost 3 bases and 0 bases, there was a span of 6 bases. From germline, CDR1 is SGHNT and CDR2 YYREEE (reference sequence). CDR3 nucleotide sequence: TGTGCCAGCAGCTCGCCCCACCAAGAGACCCAGTACTTC. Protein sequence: CASSSPHQETQYF.

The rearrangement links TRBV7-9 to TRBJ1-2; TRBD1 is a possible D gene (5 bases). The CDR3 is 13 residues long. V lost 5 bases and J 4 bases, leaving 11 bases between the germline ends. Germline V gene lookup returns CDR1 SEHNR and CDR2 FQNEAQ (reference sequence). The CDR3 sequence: CASSHGAGYGYTF. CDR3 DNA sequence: TGTGCCAGCAGCCACGGGGCAGGCTATGGCTACACCTTC.